This TCR beta chain was observed in a study of T cell responses to AZD1222 COVID-19 vaccine. The method was immunoSEQ multiplex PCR; TCRdb's version includes in-frame clones alone and lacks a portion of them. The sample records about 170,000 clones, roughly nine tenths being singletons. The sample in question was peripheral blood, obtained on day 0 of AZD1222 vaccination. This receptor was identified in an adult in good health.

The CDR3 region is CSVELYNEQFF. In DNA form, the CDR3 reads TGCAGCGTTGAACTCTACAATGAGCAGTTCTTC. The rearrangement joins TRBV29-1 to TRBJ2-1; no clear D. There are 11 residues in the CDR3. Trimming removed 2 bases at V and 3 bases at J, with 2 bases between. Per germline, CDR1 SQVTM and CDR2 ANQGSEA.